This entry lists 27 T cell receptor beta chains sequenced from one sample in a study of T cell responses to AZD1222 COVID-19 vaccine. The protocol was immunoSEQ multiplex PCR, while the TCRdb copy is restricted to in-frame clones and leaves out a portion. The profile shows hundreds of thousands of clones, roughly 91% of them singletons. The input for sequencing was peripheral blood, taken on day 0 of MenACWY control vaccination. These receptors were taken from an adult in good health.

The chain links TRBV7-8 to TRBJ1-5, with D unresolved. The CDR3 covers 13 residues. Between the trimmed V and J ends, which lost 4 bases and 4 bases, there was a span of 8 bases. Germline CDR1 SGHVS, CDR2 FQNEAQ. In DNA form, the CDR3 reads TGTGCCAGCAGCTCGCAGAATAATCAGCCCCAGCATTTT. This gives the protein CASSSQNNQPQHF.

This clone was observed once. The chain's CDR3 is CASRERTDTQYF. For the CDR3, the DNA is TGTGCCAGCAGGGAGCGCACAGATACGCAGTATTTT. The J gene is TRBJ2-3, the V gene TRBV2; unclear D gene. The CDR3 has 12 residues. V was clipped by 6 bases and J by 1 base, with 5 bases between them. Germline V gene lookup returns CDR1 SNHLY and CDR2 FYNNEI.

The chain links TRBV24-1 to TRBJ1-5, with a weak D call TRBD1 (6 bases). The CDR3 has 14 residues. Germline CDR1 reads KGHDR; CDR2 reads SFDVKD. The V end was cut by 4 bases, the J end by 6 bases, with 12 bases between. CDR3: CATSDPGAAQPQHF. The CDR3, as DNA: TGTGCCACCAGTGACCCGGGGGCTGCTCAGCCCCAGCATTTT.

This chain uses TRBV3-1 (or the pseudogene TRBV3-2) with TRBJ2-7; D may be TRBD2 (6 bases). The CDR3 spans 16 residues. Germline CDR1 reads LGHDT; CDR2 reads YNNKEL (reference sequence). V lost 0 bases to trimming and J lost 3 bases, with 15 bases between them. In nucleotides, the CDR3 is TGTGCCAGCAGCCAAGACTGGGGACTCTTGCTCTACGAGCAGTACTTC. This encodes CASSQDWGLLLYEQYF.

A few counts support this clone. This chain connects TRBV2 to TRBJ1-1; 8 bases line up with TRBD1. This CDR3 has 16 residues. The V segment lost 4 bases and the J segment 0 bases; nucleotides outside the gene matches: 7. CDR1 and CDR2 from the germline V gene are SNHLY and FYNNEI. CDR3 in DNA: TGTGCCAGCAGTGCGCGCCGACAGGGGATGAACACTGAAGCTTTCTTT. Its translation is CASSARRQGMNTEAFF.

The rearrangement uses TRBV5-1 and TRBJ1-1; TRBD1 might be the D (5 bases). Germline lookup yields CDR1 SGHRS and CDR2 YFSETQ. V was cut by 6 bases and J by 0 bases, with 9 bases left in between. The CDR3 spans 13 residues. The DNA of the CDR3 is TGCGCCAGCATCGGGACCGTGAACACTGAAGCTTTCTTT. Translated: CASIGTVNTEAFF. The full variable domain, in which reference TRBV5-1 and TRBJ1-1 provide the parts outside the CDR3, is KAGVTQTPRYLIKTRGQQVTLSCSPISGHRSVSWYQQTPGQGLQFLFEYFSETQRNKGNFPGRFSGRQFSNSRSEMNVSTLELGDSALYLCASIGTVNTEAFFGQGTRLTVV.

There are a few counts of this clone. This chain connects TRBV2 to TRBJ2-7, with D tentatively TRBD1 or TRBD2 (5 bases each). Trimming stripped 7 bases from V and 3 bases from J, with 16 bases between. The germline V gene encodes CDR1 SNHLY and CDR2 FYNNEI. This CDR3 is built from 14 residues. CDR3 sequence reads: CASNNPGRHYEQYF. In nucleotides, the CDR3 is TGTGCCAGCAATAACCCGGGACGTCACTACGAGCAGTACTTC. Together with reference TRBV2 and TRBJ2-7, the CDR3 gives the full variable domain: EPEVTQTPSHQVTQMGQEVILRCVPISNHLYFYWYRQILGQKVEFLVSFYNNEISEKSEIFDDQFSVERPDGSNFTLKIRSTKLEDSAMYFCASNNPGRHYEQYFGPGTRLTVT.

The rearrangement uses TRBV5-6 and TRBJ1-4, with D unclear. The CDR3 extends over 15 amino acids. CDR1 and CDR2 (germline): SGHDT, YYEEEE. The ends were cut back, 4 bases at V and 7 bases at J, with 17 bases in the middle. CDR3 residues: CASSEGRVIGEKLFF. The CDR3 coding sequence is TGTGCCAGCAGCGAAGGTCGCGTTATAGGTGAAAAACTGTTTTTT.

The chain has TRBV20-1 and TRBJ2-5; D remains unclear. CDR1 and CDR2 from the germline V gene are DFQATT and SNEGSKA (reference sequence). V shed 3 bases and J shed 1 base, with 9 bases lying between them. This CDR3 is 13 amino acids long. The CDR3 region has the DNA TGCAGTGCTAGTCGGCAGACCCAAGAGACCCAGTACTTC. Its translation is CSASRQTQETQYF.

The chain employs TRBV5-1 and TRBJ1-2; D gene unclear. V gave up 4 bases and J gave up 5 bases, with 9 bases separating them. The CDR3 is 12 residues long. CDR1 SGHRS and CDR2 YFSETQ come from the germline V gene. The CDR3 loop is CASSPSDYGYTF. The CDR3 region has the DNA TGCGCCAGCAGCCCATCCGATTATGGCTACACCTTC. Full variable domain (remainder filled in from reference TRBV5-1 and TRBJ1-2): KAGVTQTPRYLIKTRGQQVTLSCSPISGHRSVSWYQQTPGQGLQFLFEYFSETQRNKGNFPGRFSGRQFSNSRSEMNVSTLELGDSALYLCASSPSDYGYTFGSGTRLTVV.

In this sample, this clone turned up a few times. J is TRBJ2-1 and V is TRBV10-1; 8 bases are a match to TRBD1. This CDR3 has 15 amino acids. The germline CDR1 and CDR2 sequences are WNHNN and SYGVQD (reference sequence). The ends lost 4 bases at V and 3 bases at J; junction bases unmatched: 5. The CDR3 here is CASSARDRNYNEQFF. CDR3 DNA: TGCGCCAGCAGTGCTAGGGACAGGAACTACAATGAGCAGTTCTTC.

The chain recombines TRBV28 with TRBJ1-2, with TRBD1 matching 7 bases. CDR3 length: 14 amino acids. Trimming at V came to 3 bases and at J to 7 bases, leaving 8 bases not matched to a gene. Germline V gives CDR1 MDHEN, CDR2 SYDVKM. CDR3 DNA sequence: TGTGCCAGCAGTTTGGAACAGGGGATTGTTGGCTACACCTTC. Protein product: CASSLEQGIVGYTF.

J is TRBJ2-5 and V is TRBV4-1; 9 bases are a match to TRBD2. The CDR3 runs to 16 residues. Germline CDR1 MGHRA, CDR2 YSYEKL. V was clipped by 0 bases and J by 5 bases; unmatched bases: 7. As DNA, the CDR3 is TGCGCCAGCAGCCAAGAGGTAGCGGGGGTCCAGGAGACCCAGTACTTC. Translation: CASSQEVAGVQETQYF.

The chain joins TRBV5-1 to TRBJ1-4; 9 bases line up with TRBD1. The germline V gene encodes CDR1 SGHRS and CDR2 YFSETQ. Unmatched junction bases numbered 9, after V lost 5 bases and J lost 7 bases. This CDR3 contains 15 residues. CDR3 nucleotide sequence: TGCGCCAGCAGTTCTCCGGGACAGGGAGTTGAAAAACTGTTTTTT. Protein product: CASSSPGQGVEKLFF.

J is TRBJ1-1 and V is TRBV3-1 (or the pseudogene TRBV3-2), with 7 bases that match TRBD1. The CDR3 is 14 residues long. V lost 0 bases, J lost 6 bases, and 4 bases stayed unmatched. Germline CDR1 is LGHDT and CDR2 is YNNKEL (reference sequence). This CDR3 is CASSQDYRGSEAFF. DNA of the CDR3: TGTGCCAGCAGCCAAGATTACAGGGGCTCTGAAGCTTTCTTT.

This CDR3 reads CASRGGGSGEKLFF. The CDR3, as DNA: TGTGCCAGCAGGGGAGGGGGCTCCGGTGAAAAACTGTTTTTT. The J gene is TRBJ1-4, the V gene TRBV6-5; 7 bases fit TRBD1. V gave up 6 bases and J gave up 7 bases; unmatched junction bases: 8. Germline V lookup: CDR1 MNHEY, CDR2 SVGAGI. The CDR3 runs 14 residues.

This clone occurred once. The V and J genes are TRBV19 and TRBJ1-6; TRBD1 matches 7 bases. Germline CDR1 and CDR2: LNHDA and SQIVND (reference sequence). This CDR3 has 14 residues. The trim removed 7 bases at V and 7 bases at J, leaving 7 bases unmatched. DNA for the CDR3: TGTGCCAGTACCCATGGGACAGAGAATTCACCCCTCCACTTT. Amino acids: CASTHGTENSPLHF.

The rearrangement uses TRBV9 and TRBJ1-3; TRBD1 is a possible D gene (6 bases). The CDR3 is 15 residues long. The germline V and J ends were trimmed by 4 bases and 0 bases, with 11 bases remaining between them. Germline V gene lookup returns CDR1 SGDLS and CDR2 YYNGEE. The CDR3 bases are TGTGCCAGCAGCTTAGAAGGGGGCTCTGGAAACACCATATATTTT. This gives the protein CASSLEGGSGNTIYF.

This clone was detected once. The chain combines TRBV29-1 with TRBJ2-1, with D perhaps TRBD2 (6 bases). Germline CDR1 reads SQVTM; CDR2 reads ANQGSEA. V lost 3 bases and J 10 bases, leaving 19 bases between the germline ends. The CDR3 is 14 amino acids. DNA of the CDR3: TGCAGCGTTGAGGAGGGAAGCATATTTGTGGAGCAGTTCTTC. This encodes CSVEEGSIFVEQFF.

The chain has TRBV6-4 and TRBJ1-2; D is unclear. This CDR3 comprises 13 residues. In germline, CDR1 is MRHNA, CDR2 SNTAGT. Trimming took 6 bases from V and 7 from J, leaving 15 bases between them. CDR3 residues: CASRIGPGAGYTF. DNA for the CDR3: TGTGCCAGCAGAATCGGGCCTGGAGCTGGCTACACCTTC.

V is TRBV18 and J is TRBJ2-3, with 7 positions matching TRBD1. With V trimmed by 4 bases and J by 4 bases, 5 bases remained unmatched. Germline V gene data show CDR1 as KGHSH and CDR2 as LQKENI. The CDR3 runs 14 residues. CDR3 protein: CASSLATGPDTQYF. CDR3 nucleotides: TGTGCCAGCTCACTCGCGACAGGGCCAGATACGCAGTATTTT.

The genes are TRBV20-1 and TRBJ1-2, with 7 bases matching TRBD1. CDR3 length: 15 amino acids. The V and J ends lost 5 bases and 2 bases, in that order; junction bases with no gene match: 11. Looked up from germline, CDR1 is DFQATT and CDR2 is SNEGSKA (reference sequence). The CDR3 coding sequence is TGCAGTGCTGGTGGTCGGGACAGTTACAACTATGGCTACACCTTC. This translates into CSAGGRDSYNYGYTF.

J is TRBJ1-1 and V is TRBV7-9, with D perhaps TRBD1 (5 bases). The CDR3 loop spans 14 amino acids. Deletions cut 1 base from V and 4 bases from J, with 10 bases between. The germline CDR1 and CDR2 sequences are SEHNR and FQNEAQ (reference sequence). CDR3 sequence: CASSLVVQVTEAFF. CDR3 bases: TGTGCCAGCAGCTTAGTGGTACAGGTCACTGAAGCTTTCTTT.

The CDR3 region has the DNA TGTGCCAGCAGTGTGGCAGGGATTGGCTACACCTTC. Its protein product is CASSVAGIGYTF. The chain employs TRBV25-1 and TRBJ1-2, with a possible D match to TRBD1 (5 bases). Trimming shortened V by 4 bases and J by 7 bases, and 10 bases separated the two germline ends. Looked up from germline, CDR1 is MGHDK and CDR2 is SYGVNS. The CDR3 consists of 12 residues.

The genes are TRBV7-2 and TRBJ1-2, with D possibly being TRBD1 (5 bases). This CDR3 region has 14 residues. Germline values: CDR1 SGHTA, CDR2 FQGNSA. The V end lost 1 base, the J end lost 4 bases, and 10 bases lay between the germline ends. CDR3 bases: TGTGCCAGCAGCTTAGGGGGCAGAACCTATGGCTACACCTTC. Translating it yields CASSLGGRTYGYTF.

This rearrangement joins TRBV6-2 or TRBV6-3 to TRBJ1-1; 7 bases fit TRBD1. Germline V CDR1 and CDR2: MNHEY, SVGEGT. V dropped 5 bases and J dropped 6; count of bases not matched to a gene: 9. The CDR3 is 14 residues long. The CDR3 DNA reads TGTGCCAGCAGTAGAGACAGGGCCGGTCCTGAAGCTTTCTTT. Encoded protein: CASSRDRAGPEAFF.

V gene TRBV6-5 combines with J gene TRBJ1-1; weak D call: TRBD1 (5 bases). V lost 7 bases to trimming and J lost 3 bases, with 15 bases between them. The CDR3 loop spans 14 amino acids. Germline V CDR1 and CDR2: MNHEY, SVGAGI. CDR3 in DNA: TGTGCCAGCACCACGGGGACGGACCACACTGAAGCTTTCTTT. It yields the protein CASTTGTDHTEAFF.